Each of the 15 T cell receptor beta chains below was sequenced from the same sample in a study of human T cells and chemical hapten exposure. One entry per CDR3 protein results from TCRdb running MiXCR on the 5' RACE reads. The sample contains approximately 140,000 distinct CDR3 sequences, roughly 4.1% of which appear only once. Unseparated into fractions, whole blood served as the source from which total RNA was extracted. The receptor source for this set is a female donor in good health.

This clonotype was recorded at least ten times. The chain is built from TRBV7-8 and TRBJ2-1; 13 positions agree with TRBD2. Germline loops: CDR1 SGHVS, CDR2 FQNEAQ. V lost 6 bases to trimming and J lost 5 bases; unmatched junction nucleotides: 7. The CDR3 is 16 amino acids. CDR3 loop: CASRKGLAGFNNEQFF. The CDR3 bases are TGTGCCAGCAGAAAGGGACTAGCGGGATTCAACAATGAGCAGTTCTTC.

This clonotype was detected ten times or more. The V and J genes are TRBV27 and TRBJ2-1; 7 nucleotides line up with TRBD2. This CDR3 region has 15 residues. The junction had 3 bases not matched to a gene; V was cut back by 2 bases and J by 2 bases. Looked up from germline, CDR1 is MNHEY and CDR2 is SMNVEV (reference sequence). This CDR3 is CASSLAGEPYNEQFF. The CDR3 region has the DNA TGTGCCAGCAGTTTAGCGGGGGAACCCTACAATGAGCAGTTCTTC.

This clonotype was observed many times. The chain recombines TRBV5-6 with TRBJ1-5, with 7 positions matching TRBD1. The trim removed 3 bases at V and 4 bases at J, leaving 7 bases unmatched. The CDR3 spans 15 residues. Germline V gene lookup returns CDR1 SGHDT and CDR2 YYEEEE. CDR3 protein: CASSSLDRVNQPQHF. CDR3 nucleotide sequence: TGTGCCAGCAGCTCCCTCGACAGGGTGAATCAGCCCCAGCATTTT.

This clonotype has at least ten counts. The chain has TRBV19 and TRBJ1-5; D is undetermined. Germline-derived CDR1 and CDR2 are LNHDA and SQIVND (reference sequence). The CDR3 loop spans 14 amino acids. V lost 3 bases and J lost 4, with 10 bases in between. The CDR3 is CASSITRRNQPQHF. As DNA, the CDR3 is TGTGCCAGTAGTATCACCCGCAGAAATCAGCCCCAGCATTTT.

This clonotype was seen at least ten times. The rearrangement uses TRBV5-1 and TRBJ2-3; D ambiguous. V lost 2 bases to trimming and J lost 1 base, with 5 bases between them. The CDR3 covers 13 residues. The germline gives CDR1 SGHRS, CDR2 YFSETQ. Here the CDR3 reads CASSFYGTDTQYF. The CDR3 nucleotides read TGCGCCAGCAGCTTCTACGGCACAGATACGCAGTATTTT.

This clonotype was counted at least ten times. The chain uses TRBV5-1 and TRBJ2-7; D gene uncertain. The germline V gene encodes CDR1 SGHRS and CDR2 YFSETQ. V was pared by 0 bases and J by 1 base, with 5 bases between. The CDR3 contains 13 residues. CDR3 amino acids: CASSLDLSYEQYF. The CDR3 nucleotides read TGCGCCAGCAGCTTGGATTTATCCTACGAGCAGTACTTC. Based on the CDR3 plus reference TRBV5-1 and TRBJ2-7, the full variable domain is KAGVTQTPRYLIKTRGQQVTLSCSPISGHRSVSWYQQTPGQGLQFLFEYFSETQRNKGNFPGRFSGRQFSNSRSEMNVSTLELGDSALYLCASSLDLSYEQYFGPGTRLTVT.

This clonotype showed up just a few times. The genes are TRBV6-6 and TRBJ1-5; D is uncertain. The CDR3 is 14 residues long. Trimming pared 6 bases from V and 3 bases from J, leaving 12 bases between. From germline, CDR1 is MNHNY and CDR2 SVGAGI (reference sequence). The CDR3 protein is CASSPRRDNQPQHF. The CDR3 coding sequence is TGTGCCAGCAGCCCTAGGAGGGACAATCAGCCCCAGCATTTT.

Notes on this clonotype: This clone may be a read error of a much larger clone one base away. V is TRBV5-1 and J is TRBJ2-1, with 10 bases that match TRBD2. Germline-derived CDR1 and CDR2 are SGHRS and YFSETQ. The CDR3 runs 15 residues. CDR3 loop: CANSLGPSGGYEQFF. CDR3 in DNA: TGCGCCAACAGCTTGGGTCCTAGCGGGGGCTATGAGCAGTTCTTC.

As concerns this clonotype: Given a much more abundant clone one base away, this may be a read error. The V and J genes are TRBV11-1 and TRBJ2-1; possible D gene TRBD1, 5 bases. CDR1 is SGHAT, CDR2 FQDESV, per germline (reference sequence). Trimming removed 2 bases from V and 6 bases from J, with 14 bases in between. CDR3 size: 15 residues. The CDR3 sequence: CASSLWQGWSNEQFF. The CDR3 nucleotides are TGTGCCAGCAGCTTATGGCAGGGATGGAGCAATGAGCAGTTCTTC.

The V and J genes are TRBV7-8 and TRBJ2-5, with TRBD2 matching over 8 bases. V trimming: 6 bases; J trimming: 2 bases; junction bases outside the gene matches: 23. CDR3 length: 20 amino acids. CDR1 and CDR2 from the germline V gene are SGHVS and FQNEAQ. In DNA form, the CDR3 reads TGTGCCAGCAGGTCTAGCGGGTTCAACGTTATGGTTCGAGGACAAGAGACCCAGTACTTC. It is translated as CASRSSGFNVMVRGQETQYF.

This clonotype came up many times. This chain joins TRBV10-3 and TRBJ2-5; TRBD1 or TRBD2 may be the D gene (7 bases each). Trimming pared 4 bases from V and 3 bases from J, leaving 12 bases between. The CDR3 length is 14 residues. CDR1 and CDR2 (germline): ENHRY, SYGVKD. CDR3: CAISGRGTEETQYF. CDR3 coding DNA: TGTGCCATCAGTGGGCGGGGGACAGAAGAGACCCAGTACTTC.

This clonotype has a count of ten or more. This sequence joins TRBV11-3 and TRBJ2-1; no definite D call. The CDR3 runs 12 residues. Germline CDR1 reads SGHNT; CDR2 reads YENEEA. V was pared by 1 base and J by 7 bases, with 5 bases between. The CDR3 DNA sequence: TGTGCCAGCAGCTTAGGGGCAAATGAGCAGTTCTTC. Protein product: CASSLGANEQFF. Combining the CDR3 with reference TRBV11-3 and TRBJ2-1 gives the whole variable domain EAGVVQSPRYKIIEKKQPVAFWCNPISGHNTLYWYLQNLGQGPELLIRYENEEAVDDSQLPKDRFSAERLKGVDSTLKIQPAELGDSAVYLCASSLGANEQFFGPGTRLTVL.

This clonotype was seen a handful of times. The V gene is TRBV11-2, the J gene TRBJ2-3; tentative D call: TRBD2 (6 bases). Germline V gives CDR1 SGHAT, CDR2 FQNNGV. V was cut by 4 bases and J by 8 bases, with 16 bases left in between. The CDR3 covers 14 residues. The CDR3 nucleotides read TGTGCCAGCAGCTCTATGACTAGAACGGGTACGCAGTATTTT. Its translation is CASSSMTRTGTQYF.

At least ten counts were recorded for this clonotype. The CDR3 is CSLSPGQLNTEAFF. Written as DNA, the CDR3 is TGCTCCCTCTCTCCGGGTCAGCTCAACACTGAAGCTTTCTTT. The rearrangement uses TRBV29-1 and TRBJ1-1; D ambiguous. The germline gives CDR1 SQVTM, CDR2 ANQGSEA. This CDR3 region has 14 residues. Full variable domain (rest looked up from reference TRBV29-1 and TRBJ1-1): SAVISQKPSRDICQRGTSLTIQCQVDSQVTMMFWYRQQPGQSLTLIATANQGSEATYESGFVIDKFPISRPNLTFSTLTVSNMSPEDSSIYLCSLSPGQLNTEAFFGQGTRLTVV.

This clonotype was counted ten times or more. CDR3 amino acids: CSASEGLAKNIQYF. DNA for the CDR3: TGCAGTGCTAGTGAGGGGTTGGCCAAAAACATTCAGTACTTC. The chain joins TRBV20-1 to TRBJ2-4; D is tentatively TRBD1 or TRBD2 (5 bases each). The germline gives CDR1 DFQATT, CDR2 SNEGSKA (reference sequence). The CDR3 covers 14 residues. Trimming pared 3 bases from V and 1 base from J, leaving 10 bases between.